One sample yielded the 19 T cell receptor beta chains listed below, sequenced in a study of blood T cell repertoires in COVID-19. Clones were read by immunoSEQ multiplex PCR, and TCRdb kept only the in-frame ones, dropping some. In the table there are a few hundred thousand clones, roughly 88% of which are singletons. The source material was peripheral blood. Source of these receptors: a woman aged 25 to 45 with COVID-19, enrolled during active disease.

The rearrangement links TRBV27 to TRBJ1-1, with a possible D match to TRBD1 (5 bases). This CDR3 is built from 13 residues. Deletions cut 3 bases from V and 6 bases from J, with 11 bases between. Germline assignment: CDR1 MNHEY and CDR2 SMNVEV (reference sequence). The CDR3 loop is CASSFLGVAEAFF. The CDR3 DNA is TGTGCCAGCAGTTTTCTAGGGGTAGCTGAAGCTTTCTTT.

On this clone: Other DNA sequences from this sample encode an identical CDR3 as well. The chain recombines TRBV10-1 with TRBJ2-7; 10 bases agree with TRBD2. The germline V gene has CDR1 WNHNN and CDR2 SYGVQD (reference sequence). CDR3 length: 13 amino acids. J was trimmed by 4 bases and V by 6 bases; bases with no gene match: 3. This CDR3 is CASSVAGGYEQYF. The DNA of the CDR3 is TGCGCCAGCAGCGTAGCGGGAGGTTACGAGCAGTACTTC.

The J gene is TRBJ2-3, the V gene TRBV27; possibly TRBD2 for D (5 bases). The CDR3 consists of 15 residues. Germline values: CDR1 MNHEY, CDR2 SMNVEV (reference sequence). V gave up 3 bases and J gave up 0 bases, with 10 bases separating them. The CDR3 region has the DNA TGTGCCAGCAGTTTTTGGCGGACTAGCACAGATACGCAGTATTTT. Encoded protein: CASSFWRTSTDTQYF.

The genes are TRBV9 and TRBJ2-3; no reliable D call. V was pared by 4 bases and J by 0 bases, with 15 bases between. The CDR3 is 16 residues long. Germline assignment: CDR1 SGDLS and CDR2 YYNGEE. The CDR3 region is CASSPRSAVSTDTQYF. The CDR3 DNA sequence: TGTGCCAGCAGCCCCCGGAGTGCGGTTAGCACAGATACGCAGTATTTT.

The chain links TRBV7-9 to TRBJ1-1; possibly TRBD1 for D (6 bases). Looked up from germline, CDR1 is SEHNR and CDR2 is FQNEAQ (reference sequence). V dropped 8 bases and J dropped 0 bases, with 13 bases sitting between them. This CDR3 spans 14 amino acids. The CDR3, as DNA: TGTGCCAGCGGCCCAGGGGCCGTGAACACTGAAGCTTTCTTT. It translates to CASGPGAVNTEAFF. The full variable domain, rest sourced from reference TRBV7-9 and TRBJ1-1, is DTGVSQNPRHKITKRGQNVTFRCDPISEHNRLYWYRQTLGQGPEFLTYFQNEAQLEKSRLLSDRFSAERPKGSFSTLEIQRTEQGDSAMYLCASGPGAVNTEAFFGQGTRLTVV.

A single count supports this clone. V usage is TRBV5-4 and J usage is TRBJ1-1; 7 bases line up with TRBD1. The CDR3 sequence is 14 residues long. Germline V gene sequence: CDR1 SGHNT, CDR2 YYREEE (reference sequence). The J segment lost 2 bases and the V segment lost 3 bases, leaving 4 bases of the junction unmatched. The CDR3 reads CASSSGTENTEAFF. CDR3 nucleotides: TGTGCCAGCAGCTCGGGGACAGAAAACACTGAAGCTTTCTTT.

This CDR3 is CASSSGGYGYGYTF. The CDR3 DNA sequence: TGCGCCAGCAGCTCAGGGGGCTACGGCTATGGCTACACCTTC. The V call is TRBV5-1, the J call TRBJ1-2, with TRBD1 matching 8 bases. The CDR3 spans 14 residues. Germline V lookup: CDR1 SGHRS, CDR2 YFSETQ. J gave up 4 bases and V 3 bases, and 5 bases lay outside the gene matches. The whole variable domain, filled in from reference TRBV5-1 and TRBJ1-2, reads KAGVTQTPRYLIKTRGQQVTLSCSPISGHRSVSWYQQTPGQGLQFLFEYFSETQRNKGNFPGRFSGRQFSNSRSEMNVSTLELGDSALYLCASSSGGYGYGYTFGSGTRLTVV.

DNA of the CDR3: TGTGCCAGTAGTATCGGGACTAGCGTTTACAATGAGCAGTTCTTC. Translated: CASSIGTSVYNEQFF. V gene TRBV19 combines with J gene TRBJ2-1, with 10 bases aligning to TRBD2. The CDR3 is 15 residues long. V gave up 3 bases and J gave up 4 bases; unmatched junction bases: 3. Per the germline V gene, CDR1 is LNHDA and CDR2 is SQIVND (reference sequence).

V is TRBV6-5 and J is TRBJ1-1, with a possible D match to TRBD1 (5 bases). The CDR3 runs to 12 residues. V shed 5 bases and J shed 7 bases, with 11 bases lying between them. Germline values: CDR1 MNHEY, CDR2 SVGAGI. CDR3 nucleotide sequence: TGTGCCAGCAGTCGAGGAGGGGATGAAGCTTTCTTT. It specifies CASSRGGDEAFF.

This chain links TRBV5-1 with TRBJ2-1; a weak D match, TRBD1 (7 bases). Germline V gives CDR1 SGHRS, CDR2 YFSETQ. The CDR3 runs 15 residues. V lost 0 bases and J 8 bases, leaving 15 bases between the germline ends. The CDR3 here is CASSLGRGRYDEQFF. CDR3 nucleotides: TGCGCCAGCAGCTTGGGGAGGGGGCGGTATGATGAGCAGTTCTTC.

This clone was found once. The chain joins TRBV19 to TRBJ2-2, with a possible D match to TRBD1 (6 bases). The CDR3 runs to 16 residues. Germline assignment: CDR1 LNHDA and CDR2 SQIVND (reference sequence). Trimming pared 4 bases from V and 4 bases from J, leaving 16 bases between. CDR3 region: CASSRGPGRATGELFF. The CDR3 DNA reads as TGTGCCAGTAGTAGGGGGCCAGGCAGGGCCACCGGGGAGCTGTTTTTT.

The chain employs TRBV2 and TRBJ2-2; tentative D call: TRBD2 (5 bases). CDR1 and CDR2 (germline): SNHLY, FYNNEI. Trimming took off 1 base at V and 5 bases at J, with 11 bases between the two ends. The CDR3 runs 15 residues. CDR3 sequence: CASSEVLALTGELFF. In DNA, the CDR3 is TGTGCCAGCAGTGAAGTCCTAGCCCTAACCGGGGAGCTGTTTTTT.

V and J are TRBV7-2 and TRBJ1-2; D not resolved. This CDR3 contains 16 residues. Trimming pared 1 base from V and 0 bases from J, leaving 12 bases between. Looked up from germline, CDR1 is SGHTA and CDR2 is FQGNSA. The CDR3, as DNA: TGTGCCAGCAGCTTAGGAAGGAGGGAACCTAACTATGGCTACACCTTC. Translation gives CASSLGRREPNYGYTF.

V and J are TRBV27 and TRBJ1-3; D possibly corresponds to TRBD1 (6 bases). Germline values: CDR1 MNHEY, CDR2 SMNVEV (reference sequence). V lost 6 bases, J lost 1 base, and 13 bases lay in between. The CDR3 totals 15 residues. DNA of the CDR3: TGTGCCAGCAGGGGTCGGGGGGCTTCTGGAAACACCATATATTTT. Translated, it gives CASRGRGASGNTIYF.

J is TRBJ1-6 and V is TRBV3-1 (or the pseudogene TRBV3-2); D possibly corresponds to TRBD1 (5 bases). Trimming shortened V by 2 bases and J by 10 bases, and 15 bases separated the two germline ends. The CDR3 covers 15 residues. Germline lookup yields CDR1 LGHDT and CDR2 YNNKEL (reference sequence). CDR3 bases: TGTGCCAGCAGCCAAACTGCAGGGTTAGAATCACCCCTCCACTTT. This gives the protein CASSQTAGLESPLHF.

The chain couples TRBV5-1 to TRBJ1-4; D may be TRBD1 (5 bases). The germline V gene has CDR1 SGHRS and CDR2 YFSETQ. Trimming stripped 1 base from V and 2 bases from J, with 9 bases between. The CDR3 is 15 residues long. The CDR3 bases are TGCGCCAGCAGCTTGAGCGGGGCCACTAATGAAAAACTGTTTTTT. Translation: CASSLSGATNEKLFF.

This sequence joins TRBV27 and TRBJ2-5; 7 nucleotides align to TRBD2. The J segment lost 4 bases and the V segment lost 4 bases, leaving 6 bases of the junction unmatched. CDR1 is MNHEY and CDR2 is SMNVEV in the germline V gene (reference sequence). The CDR3 length is 14 residues. CDR3 residues: CASSYQAGLETQYF. CDR3 bases: TGTGCCAGCAGTTACCAAGCGGGACTAGAGACCCAGTACTTC.

This chain uses TRBV9 with TRBJ1-2; D gene unclear. Germline V gives CDR1 SGDLS, CDR2 YYNGEE. V lost 4 bases and J lost 1, with 14 bases in between. The CDR3 sequence is 15 residues long. DNA for the CDR3: TGTGCCAGCAGCCCGCAATCTGGCCTTAACTATGGCTACACCTTC. Translation gives CASSPQSGLNYGYTF.

The rearrangement uses TRBV24-1 and TRBJ1-2; 10 bases map to TRBD1. CDR3 size: 13 residues. V was clipped by 4 bases and J by 8 bases; unmatched bases: 3. The germline gives CDR1 KGHDR, CDR2 SFDVKD. DNA of the CDR3: TGTGCCACCAGTGAAAGGGACAGGGGAGGCTACACCTTC. Encoded protein: CATSERDRGGYTF.